This TCR beta chain is from a study of cytomegalovirus exposure and HLA in healthy donors. Study outcomes and limitations: The study carried out a later analysis of TCR beta sequences. It associated 16,951 of them with specific HLA alleles at a false discovery rate of 0.05.

Germline V gene data show CDR1 as ENHRY and CDR2 as SYGVKD. The junction had 6 bases not matched to a gene; V was cut back by 6 bases and J by 5 bases. There are 15 residues in the CDR3. The sample holds a few counts of this clone. The antigen is not known. With 60 Vbeta and 13 Jbeta primers, the PCR was carried out. TCRdb's copy holds only in-frame clones and misses some; the assay was immunoSEQ multiplex PCR. The sample carries about 130,000 clones, roughly 70% recorded once. The sequenced material came from PBMCs. The source is a man between 18 and 35 years old in good health and CMV-seropositive. The V and J genes are TRBV10-3 and TRBJ2-1, with 11 bases matching TRBD2. Here the CDR3 reads CAIRSGTSGNNEQFF. DNA for the CDR3: TGTGCCATCAGATCCGGGACTAGCGGTAACAATGAGCAGTTCTTC.